This TCR beta chain was sequenced for a study of T cells after yellow fever vaccination. From the 5' RACE reads, TCRdb called clonotypes with MiXCR, one entry per CDR3 protein. The sample carries 450,000 to 650,000 distinct CDR3 sequences, around a fifth recorded once. The CDR3 runs to 15 residues. The germline V gene has CDR1 MNHNS and CDR2 SASEGT. Losses at the gene ends were 8 bases for V and 7 bases for J; bases not matched to a gene: 10. The receptor was derived from a man aged 18 to 30 who received the YFV17D yellow fever vaccine. The specimen was PBMCs, collected 21 days after the first yellow fever vaccination. The chain uses TRBV6-1 and TRBJ2-1, with TRBD2 identical over 11 bases. The CDR3 DNA reads as TGTGCCAGCTGCATAGCGGGGGGGCCCGTGAATGAGCAGTTCTTC. The encoded protein is CASCIAGGPVNEQFF.